The 30 T cell receptor beta chains presented below share a single source sample, sequenced in a study of blood T cell repertoires in COVID-19. Produced via immunoSEQ multiplex PCR; TCRdb's table is partial and in-frame only. The sample yields 350,000 or so clones, roughly 87% seen once. Specimen: PBMCs or T cells enriched from blood (not recorded which). The receptors stem from a woman aged 25 to 39 who had recovered from COVID-19.

In DNA, the CDR3 is TGTGCCACCAGCAGAAACAGGCAGGAGCAGTTCTTC. Protein sequence: CATSRNRQEQFF. The J gene is TRBJ2-1, the V gene TRBV15; D possibly corresponds to TRBD1 (5 bases). Germline-derived CDR1 and CDR2 are LNHNV and YYDKDF (reference sequence). This CDR3 is built from 12 residues. The ends were cut back, 2 bases at V and 10 bases at J, with 9 bases in the middle.

In this sample, this clone turned up once. This chain uses TRBV5-6 with TRBJ1-5; tentatively, D is TRBD1 (6 bases). The CDR3 is 14 amino acids. The ends were cut back, 4 bases at V and 5 bases at J, with 13 bases in the middle. From germline, CDR1 is SGHDT and CDR2 YYEEEE. The CDR3 here is CASSLGTKDQPQHF. CDR3 coding DNA: TGTGCCAGCAGCCTCGGGACAAAGGATCAGCCCCAGCATTTT.

The V gene is TRBV10-1, the J gene TRBJ2-1, with TRBD2 identical over 8 bases. The CDR3 consists of 15 residues. Germline V lookup: CDR1 WNHNN, CDR2 SYGVQD (reference sequence). The V and J ends lost 2 bases and 9 bases, in that order; junction bases with no gene match: 9. The CDR3 bases are TGCGCCAGCAGTGAGAGCGGGGGCCGGTCAGGTGAGCAGTTCTTC. Protein sequence: CASSESGGRSGEQFF.

For this clone: The sample has other DNA sequences that encode this CDR3 too. The rearrangement uses TRBV12-5 and TRBJ1-3, with a weak D call TRBD1 (5 bases). Looked up from germline, CDR1 is LGHNT and CDR2 is FRNRAP. V was clipped by 7 bases and J by 0 bases, with 13 bases between them. CDR3 length: 15 amino acids. The CDR3 spells CASALSGFSGNTIYF. CDR3 sequence (DNA): TGTGCTAGTGCCCTATCAGGGTTCTCTGGAAACACCATATATTTT.

The rearrangement links TRBV5-1 to TRBJ2-7; TRBD2 agrees at 10 bases. Germline V gives CDR1 SGHRS, CDR2 YFSETQ. The CDR3 spans 16 residues. V lost 1 base to trimming and J lost 0 bases; unmatched junction nucleotides: 4. In DNA form, the CDR3 reads TGCGCCAGCAGCTTGTTTAGCGGGGGGCCCTCCTACGAGCAGTACTTC. This translates into CASSLFSGGPSYEQYF.

The CDR3 DNA sequence: TGTGCCAGCAGGGCTGGGACAGGGGGAGGCCCAGCTAATGAAAAACTGTTTTTT. This codes for CASRAGTGGGPANEKLFF. This rearrangement joins TRBV25-1 to TRBJ1-4, with 11 bases aligning to TRBD1. Germline lookup yields CDR1 MGHDK and CDR2 SYGVNS. The CDR3 extends over 18 amino acids. V shed 6 bases and J 3 bases; nucleotides not matched to a gene: 12.

This clone was counted a few times. The chain couples TRBV5-1 to TRBJ1-1, with D possibly TRBD1 on 5 matching bases. V was shortened by 4 bases and J by 7 bases, with 17 bases between the two germline ends. The CDR3 sequence is 14 residues long. CDR1 and CDR2 (germline): SGHRS, YFSETQ. CDR3 sequence: CASSPQGAGDEAFF. CDR3 bases: TGCGCCAGCAGCCCCCAAGGGGCGGGGGATGAAGCTTTCTTT.

The chain has TRBV2 and TRBJ1-5; D possibly corresponds to TRBD1 (5 bases). This CDR3 has 12 amino acids. CDR1 and CDR2 from the germline V gene are SNHLY and FYNNEI. Trimming took off 6 bases at V and 6 bases at J, with 9 bases between the two ends. CDR3 sequence (DNA): TGTGCCAGCAGGGGGCTGATTCAGCCCCAGCATTTT. It specifies CASRGLIQPQHF.

V is TRBV7-2 and J is TRBJ1-2; 8 nucleotides line up with TRBD1. With 1 base clipped from V and 4 bases from J, the junction kept 5 bases outside the gene matches. The CDR3 covers 15 residues. Germline CDR1 and CDR2: SGHTA and FQGNSA. CDR3 amino acids: CASSLGPGQVYGYTF. DNA of the CDR3: TGTGCCAGCAGCTTAGGGCCGGGACAGGTCTATGGCTACACCTTC.

The CDR3 DNA sequence: TGTGCCAGCAGTTTAGAACTAGCGGGGGGGCGGGAGACCCAGTACTTC. As protein: CASSLELAGGRETQYF. This chain joins TRBV28 and TRBJ2-5, with 13 nucleotides matching TRBD2. With V trimmed by 2 bases and J by 5 bases, 5 bases remained unmatched. Germline-derived CDR1 and CDR2 are MDHEN and SYDVKM. The CDR3 totals 16 residues. Complete variable domain (other parts from reference TRBV28 and TRBJ2-5): DVKVTQSSRYLVKRTGEKVFLECVQDMDHENMFWYRQDPGLGLRLIYFSYDVKMKEKGDIPEGYSVSREKKERFSLILESASTNQTSMYLCASSLELAGGRETQYFGPGTRLLVL.

The V and J genes are TRBV6-2 or TRBV6-3 and TRBJ1-2; D gene unclear. Germline V lookup: CDR1 MNHEY, CDR2 SVGEGT. V lost 2 bases and J 4 bases, leaving 8 bases between the germline ends. The CDR3 covers 13 residues. CDR3 residues: CASSYEPVYGYTF. The CDR3 DNA follows: TGTGCCAGCAGTTACGAGCCTGTCTATGGCTACACCTTC.

The V call is TRBV12-3 or TRBV12-4, the J call TRBJ1-1, with unresolved D. CDR3 size: 13 residues. The ends were cut back, 2 bases at V and 6 bases at J, with 10 bases in the middle. The CDR3 sequence: CASSLSYPSEAFF. The CDR3 nucleotides are TGTGCCAGCAGTTTATCCTACCCATCTGAAGCTTTCTTT.

This chain links TRBV6-1 with TRBJ2-7; 8 nucleotides line up with TRBD1. Unmatched junction bases numbered 19, after V lost 4 bases and J lost 5 bases. The CDR3 has 18 residues. Looked up from germline, CDR1 is MNHNS and CDR2 is SASEGT. This CDR3 is CASSASGTGLSWTDEQYF. The CDR3 DNA reads TGTGCCAGCAGTGCATCCGGGACAGGCCTATCGTGGACCGACGAGCAGTACTTC.

The V and J genes are TRBV7-2 and TRBJ1-3, with 7 positions matching TRBD1. Germline CDR1 and CDR2: SGHTA and FQGNSA. The CDR3 is made up of 19 amino acids. Trimming at V came to 1 base and at J to 2 bases, leaving 14 bases not matched to a gene. CDR3 residues: CASSLVHRGELMTGNTIYF. As DNA, the CDR3 is TGTGCCAGCAGCTTAGTTCACAGGGGCGAGCTCATGACTGGAAACACCATATATTTT.

The chain couples TRBV2 to TRBJ2-7; D is perhaps TRBD1 (5 bases). Germline CDR1 SNHLY, CDR2 FYNNEI. The CDR3 has 14 residues. Deletions cut 1 base from V and 2 bases from J, with 9 bases between. CDR3 residues: CASSEGTTPYEQYF. The CDR3 region has the DNA TGTGCCAGCAGTGAAGGGACAACACCCTACGAGCAGTACTTC.

The chain carries TRBV19 and TRBJ1-5, with D tentatively TRBD1 (6 bases). The CDR3 length is 16 residues. Trimming removed 5 bases at V and 6 bases at J, with 20 bases between. CDR1 LNHDA and CDR2 SQIVND come from the germline V gene (reference sequence). Here the CDR3 reads CASSPIRGERGQPQHF. CDR3 in DNA: TGTGCCAGTAGTCCCATCAGGGGTGAGAGGGGTCAGCCCCAGCATTTT. The full variable domain, completed using reference TRBV19 and TRBJ1-5, is DGGITQSPKYLFRKEGQNVTLSCEQNLNHDAMYWYRQDPGQGLRLIYYSQIVNDFQKGDIAEGYSVSREKKESFPLTVTSAQKNPTAFYLCASSPIRGERGQPQHFGDGTRLSIL.

The genes are TRBV6-2 or TRBV6-3 and TRBJ1-5; D remains ambiguous. Germline V gene lookup returns CDR1 MNHEY and CDR2 SVGEGT. The CDR3 is made up of 16 amino acids. V lost 5 bases, J lost 2 bases, and 16 bases lay in between. Here the CDR3 reads CASSLAVTVGNQPQHF. The DNA of the CDR3 is TGTGCCAGCAGTCTCGCCGTCACAGTAGGCAATCAGCCCCAGCATTTT.

This clone was seen only a few times. The chain recombines TRBV2 with TRBJ2-7; unclear D gene. V was clipped by 3 bases and J by 3 bases, with 3 bases between them. The CDR3 runs 11 residues. Germline V gene data show CDR1 as SNHLY and CDR2 as FYNNEI. CDR3 in amino acids: CASSDNYEQYF. The CDR3 DNA sequence: TGTGCCAGCAGTGACAACTACGAGCAGTACTTC.

The chain links TRBV19 to TRBJ2-3; 9 positions match TRBD1. CDR3 size: 16 residues. Per germline, CDR1 LNHDA and CDR2 SQIVND (reference sequence). The trim removed 4 bases at V and 1 base at J, leaving 6 bases unmatched. CDR3 amino acids: CASSKDRGWGTDTQYF. In nucleotides, the CDR3 is TGTGCCAGTAGTAAGGACAGGGGTTGGGGCACAGATACGCAGTATTTT.

The chain recombines TRBV2 with TRBJ1-5; possible D gene TRBD1, 5 bases. Trimming left V 1 base short and J 4 bases short, with 20 bases between. Germline V gives CDR1 SNHLY, CDR2 FYNNEI. The CDR3 runs 18 residues. The CDR3 sequence is CASSEDMGGTETNQPQHF. The CDR3, as DNA: TGTGCCAGCAGTGAAGATATGGGGGGGACCGAGACAAATCAGCCCCAGCATTTT.

This chain uses TRBV30 with TRBJ2-5; maybe TRBD1 (6 bases). This CDR3 is built from 13 residues. V was pared by 1 base and J by 4 bases, with 10 bases between. CDR1 GTSNPN and CDR2 SVGIG come from the germline V gene (reference sequence). The CDR3, as DNA: TGTGCCTGGAGTGACAGGGCCCCAGAGACCCAGTACTTC. This gives the protein CAWSDRAPETQYF.

This chain connects TRBV2 to TRBJ1-2; D is possibly TRBD1 (6 bases). The CDR3 is made up of 13 amino acids. Germline CDR1 reads SNHLY; CDR2 reads FYNNEI. The ends were cut back, 8 bases at V and 4 bases at J, with 14 bases in the middle. Here the CDR3 reads CASQVDRGYGYTF. The CDR3 DNA reads as TGTGCCAGCCAAGTGGACAGAGGCTATGGCTACACCTTC.

The chain uses TRBV30 and TRBJ1-5; D remains unclear. CDR1 and CDR2 from the germline V gene are GTSNPN and SVGIG (reference sequence). This CDR3 comprises 12 residues. Trimming cost V 1 base and J 4 bases, with 5 bases left between them. CDR3 coding DNA: TGTGCCTGGAGTGACAGAAATCAGCCCCAGCATTTT. Translated, it gives CAWSDRNQPQHF.

In nucleotides, the CDR3 is TGTGCCAGCAGTTACGTAGGGGGCAGGGCTTTCTTT. Amino acids: CASSYVGGRAFF. J is TRBJ1-1 and V is TRBV6-5; TRBD1 aligns across 7 bases. Germline V lookup: CDR1 MNHEY, CDR2 SVGAGI. This CDR3 is built from 12 residues. Trimming at V came to 2 bases and at J to 11 bases, leaving 5 bases not matched to a gene.

The chain carries TRBV2 and TRBJ2-7, with 9 nucleotides matching TRBD1. Unmatched junction bases numbered 8, after V lost 4 bases and J lost 7 bases. The CDR3 spans 14 residues. In germline, CDR1 is SNHLY, CDR2 FYNNEI. This CDR3 reads CASSGDRALGEQYF. The DNA of the CDR3 is TGTGCCAGCAGTGGGGACAGGGCTTTGGGGGAGCAGTACTTC.

This clone occurred a few times. The chain employs TRBV7-2 and TRBJ2-5, with 9 bases identical to TRBD2. The CDR3 covers 14 residues. CDR1 is SGHTA and CDR2 is FQGNSA in the germline V gene. Losses at the gene ends were 4 bases for V and 5 bases for J; bases not matched to a gene: 5. This chain's CDR3 is CASSSSSGVETQYF. The DNA for the CDR3 is TGTGCCAGCAGCTCCTCTAGCGGGGTCGAGACCCAGTACTTC.

The V call is TRBV2, the J call TRBJ1-2; a weak D match, TRBD1 (5 bases). Trimming shortened V by 6 bases and J by 4 bases, and 30 bases separated the two germline ends. Germline V CDR1 and CDR2: SNHLY, FYNNEI. The CDR3 consists of 19 residues. CDR3 sequence: CASRGPNTPPRAGSYGYTF. The CDR3 DNA reads TGTGCCAGCAGAGGGCCCAACACCCCCCCGCGCGCAGGGTCCTATGGCTACACCTTC.

This chain joins TRBV7-2 and TRBJ2-1; 12 bases agree with TRBD2. From germline, CDR1 is SGHTA and CDR2 FQGNSA. This CDR3 region has 15 residues. V was pared by 5 bases and J by 6 bases, with 5 bases of the junction left unmatched. The CDR3 is CASSLGLAGFNEQFF. For the CDR3, the DNA is TGTGCCAGCAGCCTCGGACTAGCGGGATTCAATGAGCAGTTCTTC.

This CDR3 reads CSVDTGRYPSYGYTF. CDR3 coding DNA: TGCAGCGTTGATACAGGCAGGTACCCTAGCTATGGCTACACCTTC. This chain connects TRBV29-1 to TRBJ1-2, with a possible D match to TRBD1 (5 bases). V lost 3 bases to trimming and J lost 4 bases, with 18 bases between them. The CDR3 is made up of 15 amino acids. The germline gives CDR1 SQVTM, CDR2 ANQGSEA.

J is TRBJ2-7 and V is TRBV6-4; 7 bases are a match to TRBD1. This CDR3 is built from 15 residues. Germline values: CDR1 MRHNA, CDR2 SNTAGT. The junction had 10 bases not matched to a gene; V was cut back by 8 bases and J by 0 bases. The CDR3 is CASARDSGHSYEQYF. CDR3 in DNA: TGTGCCAGCGCACGGGACAGTGGGCACTCCTACGAGCAGTACTTC.